This T cell receptor (beta chain) is drawn from a study of radiotherapy plus CTLA-4 blockade in lung cancer. Germline lookup yields CDR1 SGHTA and CDR2 FQGNSA. V was pared by 8 bases and J by 1 base, with 5 bases between. The CDR3 covers 11 residues. On this clone: Antigen: not known.

Points from the study as a whole: Subsequent to radiotherapy plus ipilimumab, tumor-derived TCR clones underwent expansion in blood.

Measured with immunoSEQ multiplex PCR; TCRdb has only the in-frame clones, and not every one. The sample lists approximately 90,000 clones; around four fifths were seen once. The input for sequencing was peripheral blood, taken from a patient treated with radiotherapy plus ipilimumab. V is TRBV7-2 and J is TRBJ1-2, with unresolved D. The TCR was taken from a human donor with non-small cell lung cancer who had stable disease on radiotherapy plus ipilimumab. The CDR3: CASLLNYGYTF. The CDR3 nucleotides are TGTGCCAGCCTGCTTAACTATGGCTACACCTTC.